Below, 22 T cell receptor beta chains from the same sample are listed, as sequenced in a study of T cells in Graves' hyperthyroidism and ophthalmopathy (dated by TCRdb to the late 2010s). The receptor library was made with multiplex PCR. Sequencing took place on an Illumina HiSeq 2000. TCR beta CDR3 regions were amplified from RNA transcripts. A first-round RT-PCR of the TCR CDR3 used the HTBI primer set with the Qiagen OneStep RT-PCR kit. TCRdb passed the public sequencing reads through fastp at Q25 and MiXCR, retaining productive beta sequences. Each CDR3 protein appears once, grouped with its most common genes and DNA. The sample records approximately 620,000 distinct CDR3 sequences, roughly 14% of which are singletons. The top ten constitute almost 6% of the sample. The sequenced material came from blood. The origin of the receptors is a woman younger than 45 with Graves' hyperthyroidism that later progressed to Graves' ophthalmopathy.

This clonotype was found many times. V and J are TRBV6-5 and TRBJ1-2, with D possibly matching TRBD1 (5 bases). V shed 0 bases and J shed 6 bases, with 11 bases lying between them. This CDR3 spans 14 amino acids. CDR1 and CDR2 from the germline V gene are MNHEY and SVGAGI. CDR3 residues: CASSYSGARHGYTF. The CDR3 region has the DNA TGTGCCAGCAGTTACTCAGGGGCCCGGCATGGCTACACCTTC.

The sample holds many counts of this clonotype. J is TRBJ1-4 and V is TRBV3-1, with D possibly TRBD1 on 5 matching bases. Germline V gene sequence: CDR1 LGHDT, CDR2 YNNKEL (reference sequence). V lost 4 bases and J lost 3, with 12 bases in between. CDR3 size: 15 residues. In nucleotides, the CDR3 is TGTGCCAGCAGCCTCGGGAGGGGCCCTAATGAAAAACTGTTTTTT. It specifies CASSLGRGPNEKLFF.

This clonotype was counted many times. This CDR3 reads CSARSGLAGHNEQFF. DNA for the CDR3: TGCAGTGCTAGATCGGGACTAGCGGGACACAATGAGCAGTTCTTC. The rearrangement uses TRBV20-1 and TRBJ2-1; the match to TRBD2 covers 13 bases. Germline CDR1 is DFQATT and CDR2 is SNEGSKA (reference sequence). CDR3 length equals 15 residues. Trimming cost V 2 bases and J 5 bases; bases outside gene matches: 3.

This clonotype came up a few times. DNA for the CDR3: TGTGCCAGCAGCTTAGAAGGGGGCAGCTTTGGCGAGCAGTACTTC. It yields the protein CASSLEGGSFGEQYF. The chain employs TRBV11-3 and TRBJ2-7; 7 positions match TRBD1. V gave up 0 bases and J gave up 6 bases; unmatched junction bases: 8. In germline, CDR1 is SGHNT, CDR2 YENEEA. The CDR3 extends over 15 amino acids.

The gene calls are TRBV6-1 and TRBJ2-5, with 7 bases aligning to TRBD1. The germline V gene encodes CDR1 MNHNS and CDR2 SASEGT. J was trimmed by 2 bases and V by 6 bases; bases with no gene match: 9. This CDR3 is built from 15 residues. The CDR3 DNA sequence: TGTGCCAGCAGGAGAAACAGGGGACGGCAAGAGACCCAGTACTTC. This gives the protein CASRRNRGRQETQYF.

This clonotype was detected only once. The chain recombines TRBV11-2 with TRBJ1-4; no clear D gene. The germline CDR1 and CDR2 sequences are SGHAT and FQNNGV. There are 15 residues in the CDR3. The germline V and J ends were trimmed by 1 base and 1 base, with 7 bases remaining between them. The CDR3 loop reads CASSLARGTNEKLFF. As DNA, the CDR3 is TGTGCCAGCAGCTTAGCCCGTGGAACTAATGAAAAACTGTTTTTT.

This clonotype was detected ten times or more. J is TRBJ1-5 and V is TRBV7-9; weak D call: TRBD1 (6 bases). The CDR3 runs to 14 residues. V gave up 3 bases and J gave up 4 bases, with 10 bases separating them. The germline gives CDR1 SEHNR, CDR2 FQNEAQ (reference sequence). CDR3 region: CASSFGGLNQPQHF. In DNA, the CDR3 is TGTGCCAGCAGCTTTGGGGGGCTAAATCAGCCCCAGCATTTT.

This clonotype was counted many times. V is TRBV11-1 and J is TRBJ2-7, with 7 positions matching TRBD1. This CDR3 comprises 16 residues. The V segment lost 5 bases and the J segment 2 bases; nucleotides outside the gene matches: 12. CDR1 is SGHAT and CDR2 is FQDESV in the germline V gene (reference sequence). As DNA, the CDR3 is TGTGCCAGCAGCCATTCACTTTCGGGACAGCCCTACGAGCAGTACTTC. The encoded protein is CASSHSLSGQPYEQYF.

This clonotype showed up many times. The V call is TRBV11-2, the J call TRBJ2-1, with 14 nucleotides matching TRBD2. With V trimmed by 5 bases and J by 2 bases, 5 bases remained unmatched. Germline V gene sequence: CDR1 SGHAT, CDR2 FQNNGV. The CDR3 is 17 amino acids. CDR3 bases: TGTGCCAGCAGCGTCGGGACTAGCGGGAGCACCTACAATGAGCAGTTCTTC. This sequence encodes CASSVGTSGSTYNEQFF.

This clonotype was detected ten times or more. In DNA, the CDR3 is TGTGCCAGCAGAGGTACAGGGAGCTCCTACAATGAGCAGTTCTTC. Translation: CASRGTGSSYNEQFF. The J gene is TRBJ2-1, the V gene TRBV9, with D perhaps matching TRBD1 (6 bases). This CDR3 contains 15 residues. Looked up from germline, CDR1 is SGDLS and CDR2 is YYNGEE. Trimming took 5 bases from V and 0 from J, leaving 12 bases between them.

This clonotype was seen many times. The gene calls are TRBV7-9 and TRBJ2-3, with 11 bases that match TRBD2. Germline CDR1 is SEHNR and CDR2 is FQNEAQ (reference sequence). The CDR3 extends over 16 amino acids. Trimming at V came to 5 bases and at J to 2 bases, leaving 6 bases not matched to a gene. CDR3 protein: CASSMGLAANTDTQYF. DNA of the CDR3: TGTGCCAGCAGCATGGGACTAGCGGCCAACACAGATACGCAGTATTTT.

The chain employs TRBV7-3 and TRBJ2-6; D uncertain. The CDR3 runs 17 residues. Trimming took off 3 bases at V and 0 bases at J, with 12 bases between the two ends. Germline lookup yields CDR1 SGHTA and CDR2 FQGTGA. For the CDR3, the DNA is TGTGCCAGCAGCTTTGTAGGCGTATCCTCTGGGGCCAACGTCCTGACTTTC. Amino acids: CASSFVGVSSGANVLTF.

The table lists this clonotype with a few counts. The chain is built from TRBV4-1 and TRBJ1-5, with a tentative D call TRBD1 (5 bases). This CDR3 has 15 amino acids. Germline CDR1 reads MGHRA; CDR2 reads YSYEKL. V gave up 2 bases and J gave up 4 bases, with 12 bases separating them. This chain's CDR3 is CASSQILGGNQPQHF. In nucleotides, the CDR3 is TGCGCCAGCAGCCAAATTCTTGGGGGTAATCAGCCCCAGCATTTT.

This clonotype has ten or more counts. The V call is TRBV29-1, the J call TRBJ2-5; D not certain. Germline CDR1 SQVTM, CDR2 ANQGSEA. V lost 1 base and J 5 bases, leaving 14 bases between the germline ends. The CDR3 is made up of 14 amino acids. CDR3 nucleotides: TGCAGCGTTGAAGGTCCCAGCTACCGGGAGACCCAGTACTTC. The encoded protein is CSVEGPSYRETQYF.

A few counts support this clonotype. Its ends do not fully match the called genes, so a read error is possible. The gene calls are TRBV11-2 and TRBJ1-1; D gene ambiguous. CDR1 and CDR2 from the germline V gene are SGHAT and FQNNGV. The CDR3 spans 14 residues. The CDR3 DNA reads TGTGCCAGCAGCTTAGCGGATGATAACACTGTAGCTTTCTTT. Its translation is CASSLADDNTVAFF.

This clonotype appeared many times. The V call is TRBV7-9, the J call TRBJ2-7; D is unresolved. The ends were cut back, 2 bases at V and 0 bases at J, with 11 bases in the middle. This CDR3 contains 15 residues. CDR1 is SEHNR, CDR2 FQNEAQ, per germline (reference sequence). For the CDR3, the DNA is TGTGCCAGCAGCTTATTCCCTTCGAGCTCCTACGAGCAGTACTTC. Its translation is CASSLFPSSSYEQYF.

J is TRBJ2-7 and V is TRBV9, with 7 bases identical to TRBD1. The CDR3 length is 14 residues. The germline V gene has CDR1 SGDLS and CDR2 YYNGEE. With V trimmed by 3 bases and J by 3 bases, 6 bases remained unmatched. This chain's CDR3 is CASSATGSGYEQYF. The CDR3 DNA is TGTGCCAGCAGCGCGACAGGGAGCGGCTACGAGCAGTACTTC.

At least ten counts were recorded for this clonotype. The chain couples TRBV12-3 or TRBV12-4 to TRBJ2-5; 9 bases match TRBD2. The CDR3 length is 14 residues. V was clipped by 3 bases and J by 6 bases; unmatched bases: 5. CDR3 DNA: TGTGCCAGCAGTTTGCGGGAGGGCGAAAAGACCCAGTACTTC. This encodes CASSLREGEKTQYF.

Ten or more counts support this clonotype. CDR3 bases: TGTGCCAGCAGTTTATATGGGACAGATAAATATGGCTACACCTTC. This codes for CASSLYGTDKYGYTF. The J gene is TRBJ1-2, the V gene TRBV7-9, with 7 bases that match TRBD1. The germline gives CDR1 SEHNR, CDR2 FQNEAQ (reference sequence). V lost 6 bases to trimming and J lost 5 bases; unmatched junction nucleotides: 12. The CDR3 is 15 residues long.

V and J are TRBV28 and TRBJ2-7, with D possibly matching TRBD1 (6 bases). Germline CDR1 MDHEN, CDR2 SYDVKM. This CDR3 contains 14 residues. V was pared by 6 bases and J by 4 bases, with 16 bases between. CDR3 DNA sequence: TGTGCCAGCAGAGGACTGTTGACAGGTTACGAGCAGTACTTC. The encoded protein is CASRGLLTGYEQYF.

There are many counts of this clonotype. V usage is TRBV10-3 and J usage is TRBJ2-1; a weak D match, TRBD2 (6 bases). The CDR3 runs 15 residues. V gave up 4 bases and J gave up 9 bases, with 19 bases separating them. The germline V gene has CDR1 ENHRY and CDR2 SYGVKD. DNA of the CDR3: TGTGCCATCAGTGGACAAACCTCCACGGGGGTTGAGCAGTTCTTC. Its translation: CAISGQTSTGVEQFF.

This clonotype showed up many times. V gene TRBV27 combines with J gene TRBJ2-5, with a weak D call TRBD2 (5 bases). This CDR3 contains 11 residues. CDR1 and CDR2 from the germline V gene are MNHEY and SMNVEV (reference sequence). Trimming took off 7 bases at V and 6 bases at J, with 9 bases between the two ends. The chain's CDR3 is CASIGGKTQYF. Written as DNA, the CDR3 is TGTGCCAGCATCGGAGGAAAGACCCAGTACTTC.